The clone carrying this T cell receptor (beta chain) was found a few times. V gave up 1 base and J gave up 6 bases, with 8 bases separating them. The CDR3 runs to 13 residues. This specimen comes from a study of blood T cell repertoires in COVID-19. The overall study: COVID-19 samples, acute and convalescent, were from the United States, Italy and Spain.

In the study's own analysis: For nucleated cells, counts were estimated from reference gene primer amplification. Repertoires were generated with immunoSEQ multiplex PCR, while TCRdb's copy carries only in-frame clones and drops some. That table furnishes V, J and clone size, whereas the DNA furnished D and trimming. The data contain roughly 120,000 clones, over 80% of them singletons. V usage is TRBV12-3 or TRBV12-4 and J usage is TRBJ2-3; tentative D call: TRBD1 (5 bases). The TCR originated in a woman in her 70s with acute or convalescent COVID-19. The sample consisted of peripheral blood. The CDR3 region is CASSLDGADTQYF. CDR3 bases: TGTGCCAGCAGTTTAGATGGGGCGGATACGCAGTATTTT.